One sample yielded the 24 T cell receptor beta chains listed below, sequenced in a study of T cells in Graves' hyperthyroidism and ophthalmopathy. TCR beta CDR3 regions were amplified from RNA. A set of HTBI primers served as the primers for a first-round RT-PCR of the TCR CDR3. Each CDR3 protein is one row after TCRdb ran MiXCR on the multiplex PCR reads. The data contain roughly 380,000 distinct CDR3 sequences, approximately 14% of them seen just once; the ten biggest clones take up about 5%. The material sequenced was blood. These receptors were obtained from a woman between 18 and 29 years old with Graves' hyperthyroidism.

This clonotype occurred many times. The chain carries TRBV20-1 and TRBJ2-1, with 11 positions matching TRBD2. This CDR3 region has 15 residues. Germline values: CDR1 DFQATT, CDR2 SNEGSKA (reference sequence). V lost 3 bases, J lost 4 bases, and 5 bases stayed unmatched. The CDR3 DNA follows: TGCAGTGCTAGTGAACTAGCGGGAGCTTACAATGAGCAGTTCTTC. Its protein product is CSASELAGAYNEQFF.

This clonotype was counted many times. The chain recombines TRBV4-2 with TRBJ2-5; 7 positions match TRBD1. The CDR3 loop spans 16 amino acids. The V gene end was trimmed by 3 bases and the J gene end by 2 bases; junction bases not matched to a gene: 9. Germline assignment: CDR1 LGHNA and CDR2 YNFKEQ. Here the CDR3 DNA reads TGTGCCAGCAGCCAGGACGCTGGCAGGGGGCAAGAGACCCAGTACTTC. It translates to CASSQDAGRGQETQYF.

There are many counts of this clonotype. This chain uses TRBV3-1 with TRBJ2-3; D is ambiguous. V was pared by 4 bases and J by 6 bases, with 8 bases between. The germline V gene encodes CDR1 LGHDT and CDR2 YNNKEL (reference sequence). The CDR3 sequence is 12 residues long. For the CDR3, the DNA is TGTGCCAGCAGCCCATCGAGGGATACGCAGTATTTT. It yields the protein CASSPSRDTQYF.

This clonotype was observed a few times. This sequence joins TRBV5-1 and TRBJ2-1; 8 bases are shared with TRBD2. Germline V gene lookup returns CDR1 SGHRS and CDR2 YFSETQ. The J segment lost 3 bases and the V segment lost 5 bases, leaving 4 bases of the junction unmatched. The length of the CDR3 is 14 residues. The CDR3 reads CASRHLAGYNEQFF. As DNA, the CDR3 is TGCGCCAGCAGACATCTAGCGGGCTACAATGAGCAGTTCTTC.

The gene calls are TRBV4-1 and TRBJ2-7; 12 nucleotides agree with TRBD2. Unmatched junction bases numbered 8, after V lost 0 bases and J lost 5 bases. Germline CDR1 is MGHRA and CDR2 is YSYEKL. This CDR3 has 17 amino acids. CDR3 sequence reads: CASSQELKGLAGHEQYF. CDR3 nucleotides: TGCGCCAGCAGCCAAGAGCTTAAGGGACTAGCGGGCCACGAGCAGTACTTC.

The rearrangement joins TRBV6-5 to TRBJ1-4, with D possibly TRBD1 on 5 matching bases. Trimming took off 0 bases at V and 7 bases at J, with 15 bases between the two ends. The CDR3 sequence is 16 residues long. Per the germline V gene, CDR1 is MNHEY and CDR2 is SVGAGI. CDR3 residues: CASSYSFRGFGEKLFF. CDR3 sequence (DNA): TGTGCCAGCAGTTACTCGTTTAGGGGATTCGGTGAAAAACTGTTTTTT.

The sample holds many counts of this clonotype. The chain links TRBV3-1 to TRBJ1-5; D might be TRBD1 (5 bases). Germline-derived CDR1 and CDR2 are LGHDT and YNNKEL (reference sequence). The CDR3 spans 14 residues. Trimming removed 1 base at V and 2 bases at J, with 6 bases between. CDR3 DNA sequence: TGTGCCAGCAGCCAAGGGGGCCGCAATCAGCCCCAGCATTTT. Translation gives CASSQGGRNQPQHF.

Ten or more counts support this clonotype. This chain uses TRBV30 with TRBJ2-5; 12 nucleotides match TRBD2. Germline V CDR1 and CDR2: GTSNPN, SVGIG (reference sequence). V trimming: 0 bases; J trimming: 4 bases; junction bases outside the gene matches: 0. CDR3 length equals 14 residues. The CDR3 bases are TGTGCCTGGAGTGTACTAGCGGGAGGAGAGACCCAGTACTTC. Its protein is CAWSVLAGGETQYF.

This clonotype was picked up a small number of times. This sequence joins TRBV19 and TRBJ2-7; D is uncertain. CDR3 size: 13 residues. Trimming took 6 bases from V and 1 from J, leaving 10 bases between them. Germline CDR1 LNHDA, CDR2 SQIVND (reference sequence). In DNA form, the CDR3 reads TGTGCCAGTAGCGACACGATTTCCTACGAGCAGTACTTC. Protein sequence: CASSDTISYEQYF.

A note on this clonotype: This could be a read error, since a much larger clone is one nucleotide away. V and J are TRBV11-2 and TRBJ1-1, with a possible D match to TRBD1 (5 bases). V lost 4 bases to trimming and J lost 6 bases, with 21 bases between them. The germline CDR1 and CDR2 sequences are SGHAT and FQNNGV. This CDR3 is built from 16 residues. CDR3 sequence (DNA): TGTGCCAGCAGCTATAGCGCCCGGGCCCTCAGGGCTGAAGCTTTCTTT. The encoded protein is CASSYSARALRAEAFF.

V gene TRBV5-1 combines with J gene TRBJ2-5; 7 bases match TRBD2. The CDR3 has 17 amino acids. The V segment lost 3 bases and the J segment 0 bases; nucleotides outside the gene matches: 11. CDR1 is SGHRS, CDR2 YFSETQ, per germline. This chain's CDR3 is CASSSRGGPLNQETQYF. DNA for the CDR3: TGCGCCAGCAGCTCCCGGGGAGGGCCCCTGAACCAAGAGACCCAGTACTTC.

The chain combines TRBV19 with TRBJ2-1; 11 nucleotides match TRBD2. CDR3 length: 14 residues. Losses at the gene ends were 7 bases for V and 8 bases for J; bases not matched to a gene: 7. Germline assignment: CDR1 LNHDA and CDR2 SQIVND (reference sequence). The CDR3 loop is CASKTSGSFYEQFF. For the CDR3, the DNA is TGTGCCAGTAAAACTAGCGGGAGTTTTTATGAGCAGTTCTTC.

The chain employs TRBV13 and TRBJ1-2; the match to TRBD1 covers 10 bases. The CDR3 length is 18 residues. Trimming cost V 3 bases and J 2 bases; bases outside gene matches: 12. Germline V CDR1 and CDR2: PRHDT, FYEKMQ (reference sequence). CDR3 in amino acids: CASSLTLNRDRGNYGYTF. The CDR3 nucleotides are TGTGCCAGCAGCTTGACGCTAAACAGGGACAGGGGAAACTATGGCTACACCTTC.

This clonotype was picked up many times. The rearrangement joins TRBV28 to TRBJ2-4; weak D call: TRBD1 (6 bases). The germline V and J ends were trimmed by 2 bases and 1 base, with 12 bases remaining between them. Germline CDR1 and CDR2: MDHEN and SYDVKM. This CDR3 region has 16 residues. The CDR3 spells CASSLAVQGAKNIQYF. CDR3 coding DNA: TGTGCCAGCAGTTTAGCAGTTCAGGGGGCCAAAAACATTCAGTACTTC.

This clonotype showed up many times. The V call is TRBV11-2, the J call TRBJ2-4, with TRBD2 identical over 10 bases. J lost 4 bases, V lost 3 bases, and 0 bases had no gene match. This CDR3 spans 14 amino acids. CDR1 and CDR2 from the germline V gene are SGHAT and FQNNGV. CDR3 loop: CASSLTSGKNIQYF. CDR3 sequence (DNA): TGTGCCAGCAGCTTGACTAGCGGGAAAAACATTCAGTACTTC.

This clonotype was counted at least ten times. The V gene is TRBV6-1, the J gene TRBJ2-7; possible D gene TRBD2, 5 bases. The V gene lost 9 bases and the J gene lost 1 base, with 16 bases spanning the gap. Germline lookup yields CDR1 MNHNS and CDR2 SASEGT. The CDR3 is 14 residues long. The CDR3 coding sequence is TGTGCCAGTTCTCCGGGAAGGGCTTCCTACGAGCAGTACTTC. It is translated as CASSPGRASYEQYF.

Concerning this clonotype: This may come from a read error, since a much larger clone is one base off. The chain has TRBV7-8 and TRBJ2-7; 7 bases match TRBD1. Germline V gene lookup returns CDR1 SGHVS and CDR2 FQNEAQ. CDR3 size: 15 residues. The trim removed 8 bases at V and 3 bases at J, leaving 13 bases unmatched. The CDR3: CASGQGGGHLYEQYF. DNA of the CDR3: TGTGCCAGCGGACAAGGGGGCGGCCACCTCTACGAGCAGTACTTC.

This clonotype was found a few times. The chain couples TRBV7-9 to TRBJ2-3, with TRBD2 matching 8 bases. Unmatched junction bases numbered 15, after V lost 7 bases and J lost 0 bases. Germline loops: CDR1 SEHNR, CDR2 FQNEAQ (reference sequence). The CDR3 totals 18 residues. The CDR3 bases are TGTGCCAGCAACCCACGCTGGGCGGGAGGTACTAGCACAGATACGCAGTATTTT. It codes for CASNPRWAGGTSTDTQYF.

This clonotype was seen repeatedly, ten times or more. The chain has TRBV28 and TRBJ1-5; D may be TRBD1 (5 bases). CDR3 size: 14 residues. Germline-derived CDR1 and CDR2 are MDHEN and SYDVKM. Trimming removed 6 bases from V and 0 bases from J, with 9 bases in between. The CDR3 is CASRTQDSNQPQHF. CDR3 in DNA: TGTGCCAGCAGGACACAGGATAGCAATCAGCCCCAGCATTTT.

This clonotype was recorded at least ten times. The V and J genes are TRBV12-3 or TRBV12-4 and TRBJ1-6; possible D gene TRBD1, 6 bases. The CDR3 has 14 residues. The V and J ends lost 6 bases and 9 bases respectively, with 15 bases between them. The CDR3 sequence: CASRPTGQISPLHF. DNA of the CDR3: TGTGCCAGCAGGCCTACAGGGCAGATTTCACCCCTCCACTTT.

This rearrangement joins TRBV5-1 to TRBJ1-3; D possibly corresponds to TRBD1 (5 bases). Germline CDR1 and CDR2: SGHRS and YFSETQ. This CDR3 region has 16 residues. V was clipped by 3 bases and J by 0 bases, with 13 bases between them. CDR3 sequence reads: CASSSGLPSSGNTIYF. The DNA of the CDR3 is TGCGCCAGCAGCTCGGGACTCCCGAGCTCTGGAAACACCATATATTTT.

There are many counts of this clonotype. A much larger clone is a single base away; this may be a read error. This chain connects TRBV4-2 to TRBJ2-5, with 12 bases fitting TRBD2. The junction had 4 bases not matched to a gene; V was cut back by 4 bases and J by 1 base. Germline V gene sequence: CDR1 LGHNA, CDR2 YNFKEQ. This CDR3 spans 16 amino acids. The chain's CDR3 is CASSLTSGRIQETQYF. The CDR3 nucleotides are TGTGCCAGCAGCCTAACTAGCGGGAGGATCCAAGAGACCCAGTACTTC.

This clonotype was detected ten times or more. The chain has TRBV28 and TRBJ1-1, with D perhaps TRBD1 (5 bases). V gave up 5 bases and J gave up 1 base, with 14 bases separating them. This CDR3 contains 15 residues. In germline, CDR1 is MDHEN, CDR2 SYDVKM. CDR3 residues: CASSQRGHRNTEAFF. In DNA, the CDR3 is TGTGCCAGCAGTCAAAGGGGCCATCGGAACACTGAAGCTTTCTTT.

This clonotype appeared a few times. This chain connects TRBV29-1 to TRBJ2-3, with a possible D match to TRBD2 (6 bases). CDR1 and CDR2 from the germline V gene are SQVTM and ANQGSEA. V lost 8 bases and J lost 3, with 15 bases in between. This CDR3 is 13 amino acids long. Written as DNA, the CDR3 is TGCAGCCTTAAGGTCCTAGCGACAGATACGCAGTATTTT. It encodes CSLKVLATDTQYF.